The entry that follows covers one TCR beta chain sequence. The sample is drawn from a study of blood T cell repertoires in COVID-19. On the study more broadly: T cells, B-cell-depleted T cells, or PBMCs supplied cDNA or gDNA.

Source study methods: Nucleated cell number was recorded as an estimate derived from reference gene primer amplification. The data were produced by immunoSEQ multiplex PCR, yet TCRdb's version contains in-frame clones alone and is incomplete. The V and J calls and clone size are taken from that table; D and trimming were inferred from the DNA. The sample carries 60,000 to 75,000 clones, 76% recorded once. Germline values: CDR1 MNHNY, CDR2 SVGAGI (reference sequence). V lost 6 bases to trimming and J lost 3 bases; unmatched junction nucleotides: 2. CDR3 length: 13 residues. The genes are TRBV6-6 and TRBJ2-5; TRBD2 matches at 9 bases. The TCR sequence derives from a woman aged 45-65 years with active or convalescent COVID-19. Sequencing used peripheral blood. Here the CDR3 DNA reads TGTGCCAGCAGATCTAGCGGGGAAGAGACCCAGTACTTC. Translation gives CASRSSGEETQYF.